This T cell receptor beta chain is drawn from a study of T cell responses to AZD1222 COVID-19 vaccine. The CDR3 consists of 12 residues. The ends were cut back, 7 bases at V and 3 bases at J, with 12 bases in the middle. CDR1 is SQVTM, CDR2 ANQGSEA, per germline. Clones were sequenced by immunoSEQ multiplex PCR, and TCRdb holds only the in-frame ones, with some missing. The sample has 210,000 or so clones, 90% to 95% seen once; the top ten hold 0.9% to 1.1%. This receptor was taken from an adult in good health. This chain links TRBV29-1 with TRBJ1-1; D is unclear. The input for sequencing was peripheral blood, taken on day 0 of MenACWY control vaccination. Here the CDR3 DNA reads TGCAGCGGCTGGAGGGCGGACACTGAAGCTTTCTTT. Translating it yields CSGWRADTEAFF.